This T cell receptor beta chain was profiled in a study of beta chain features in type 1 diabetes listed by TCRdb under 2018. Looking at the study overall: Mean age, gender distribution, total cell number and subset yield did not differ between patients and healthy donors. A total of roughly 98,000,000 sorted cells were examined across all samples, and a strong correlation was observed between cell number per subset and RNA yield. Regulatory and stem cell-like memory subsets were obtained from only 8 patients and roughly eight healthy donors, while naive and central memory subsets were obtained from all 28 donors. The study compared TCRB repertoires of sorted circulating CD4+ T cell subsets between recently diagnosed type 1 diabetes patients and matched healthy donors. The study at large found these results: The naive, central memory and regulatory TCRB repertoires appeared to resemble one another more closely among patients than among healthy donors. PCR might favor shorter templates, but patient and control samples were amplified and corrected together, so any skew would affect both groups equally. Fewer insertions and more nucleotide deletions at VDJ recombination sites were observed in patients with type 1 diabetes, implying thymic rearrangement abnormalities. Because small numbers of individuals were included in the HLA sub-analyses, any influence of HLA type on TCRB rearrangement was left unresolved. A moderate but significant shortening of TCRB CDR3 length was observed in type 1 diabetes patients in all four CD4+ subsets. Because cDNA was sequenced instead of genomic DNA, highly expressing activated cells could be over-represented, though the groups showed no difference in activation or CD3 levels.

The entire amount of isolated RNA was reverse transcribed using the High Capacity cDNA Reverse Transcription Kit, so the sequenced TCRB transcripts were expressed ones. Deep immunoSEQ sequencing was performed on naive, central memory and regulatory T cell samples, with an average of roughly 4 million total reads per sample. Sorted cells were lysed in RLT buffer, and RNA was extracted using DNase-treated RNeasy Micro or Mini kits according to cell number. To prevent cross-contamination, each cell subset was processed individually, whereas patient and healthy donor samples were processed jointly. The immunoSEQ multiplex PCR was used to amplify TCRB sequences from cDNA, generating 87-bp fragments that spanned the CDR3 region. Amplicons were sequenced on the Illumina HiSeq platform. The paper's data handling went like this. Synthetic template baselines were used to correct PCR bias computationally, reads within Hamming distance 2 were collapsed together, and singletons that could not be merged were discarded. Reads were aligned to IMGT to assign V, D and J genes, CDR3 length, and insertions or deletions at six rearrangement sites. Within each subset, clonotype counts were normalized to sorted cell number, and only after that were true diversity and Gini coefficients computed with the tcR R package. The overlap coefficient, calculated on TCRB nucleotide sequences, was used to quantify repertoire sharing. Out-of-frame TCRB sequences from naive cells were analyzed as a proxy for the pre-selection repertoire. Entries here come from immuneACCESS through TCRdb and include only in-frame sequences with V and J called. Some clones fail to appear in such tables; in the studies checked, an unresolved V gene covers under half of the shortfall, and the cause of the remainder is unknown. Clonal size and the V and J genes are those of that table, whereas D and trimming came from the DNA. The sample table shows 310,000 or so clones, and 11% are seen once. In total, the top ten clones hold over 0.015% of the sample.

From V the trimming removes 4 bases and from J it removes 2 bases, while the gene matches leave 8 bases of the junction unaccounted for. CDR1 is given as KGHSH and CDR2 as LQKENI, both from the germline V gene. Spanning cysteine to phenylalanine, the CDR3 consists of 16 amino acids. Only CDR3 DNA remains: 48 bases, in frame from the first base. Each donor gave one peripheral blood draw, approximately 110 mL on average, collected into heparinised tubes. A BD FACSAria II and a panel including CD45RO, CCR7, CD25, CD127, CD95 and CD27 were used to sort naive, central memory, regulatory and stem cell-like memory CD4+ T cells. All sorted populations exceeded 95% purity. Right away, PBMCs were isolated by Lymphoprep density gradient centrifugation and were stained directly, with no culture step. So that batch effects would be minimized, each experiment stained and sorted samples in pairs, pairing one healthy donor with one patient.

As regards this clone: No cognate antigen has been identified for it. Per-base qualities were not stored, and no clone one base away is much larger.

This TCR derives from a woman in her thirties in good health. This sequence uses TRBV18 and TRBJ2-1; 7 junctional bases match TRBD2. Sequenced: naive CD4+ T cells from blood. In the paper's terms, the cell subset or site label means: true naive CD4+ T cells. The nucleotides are TGTGCCAGCTCACTAAATGGACTAGGTACCTACAATGAGCAGTTCTTC. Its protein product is CASSLNGLGTYNEQFF.